The source of this T cell receptor beta chain is a study of CD8 T cells in Susac syndrome. Random hexamers were used to reverse transcribe the RNA input (about 0.45 to 1 ug). Multiplex immunoSEQ PCR targeted 54 Vbeta and 13 Jbeta TCR beta segments. One entry per CDR3 protein results from TCRdb running MiXCR on the immunoSEQ multiplex PCR reads. Among approximately 180,000 distinct CDR3 sequences, approximately 94% were seen once, and the ten largest hold under 0.095%. Those who served as multiple sclerosis controls were treatment-naive patients with stable or active relapsing-remitting disease. Negative isolation yielded the CD8+ and CD4+ T cells, while FACS enriched the TEMRA cells. The length of the CDR3 is 16 residues. Germline CDR1 DFQATT, CDR2 SNEGSKA (reference sequence). The V end lost 2 bases, the J end lost 0 bases, and 15 bases lay between the germline ends. This clonotype has only one observation.

This sequence joins TRBV20-1 and TRBJ2-3, with D possibly TRBD1 on 6 matching bases. This clonotype was obtained from a human donor with multiple sclerosis. Sequenced sample: CD4+ T cells from PBMCs. The CDR3 bases are TGCAGTGCTAGAAACCCCGGGGACACCAGCACAGATACGCAGTATTTT. Translated: CSARNPGDTSTDTQYF.